The 3 T cell receptor beta chains below all came from one sample that was sequenced in a study of CD8 T cells in ankylosing spondylitis (dated by TCRdb to 2016 to 2017). Their specific antigens are unknown. To prepare the library, 5' RACE was applied. Sequenced on an Illumina HiSeq 2500. TCRdb reprocessing: public reads trimmed at Q25 with fastp, clones called with MiXCR, in-frame beta chains kept. Rows are combined by CDR3 protein, so each entry shows the most common genes and DNA. This sample gives about 750,000 distinct CDR3 sequences in total; 15% to 20% of them show up just once. The top ten constitute around 19% of the sample. Here is what the overall study found, with its caveats: Blood from ankylosing spondylitis patients appeared to be characterized by a TCR beta motif composed of about eight highly homologous amino acid variants.

Specimen: blood, either unsorted or a sorted T cell fraction (not recorded which). The receptors derive from a male donor with ankylosing spondylitis.

This sequence joins TRBV29-1 and TRBJ2-1, with TRBD2 matching 10 bases. The J segment lost 2 bases and the V segment lost 0 bases, leaving 7 bases of the junction unmatched. In germline, CDR1 is SQVTM, CDR2 ANQGSEA. This CDR3 contains 17 residues. The CDR3: CSVEDLSSGSTYNEQFF. For the CDR3, the DNA is TGCAGCGTTGAAGATCTGTCTAGCGGGAGCACCTACAATGAGCAGTTCTTC.

This clonotype occurred a few times. The rearrangement joins TRBV11-2 to TRBJ2-3; D ambiguous. The CDR3 loop spans 15 amino acids. The V and J ends lost 0 bases and 6 bases respectively, with 13 bases between them. Germline V lookup: CDR1 SGHAT, CDR2 FQNNGV. CDR3 sequence (DNA): TGTGCCAGCAGCTTAGATGGGCTTACCTCGGATACGCAGTATTTT. It yields the protein CASSLDGLTSDTQYF.

This clonotype was counted only a few times. The V gene is TRBV4-1, the J gene TRBJ1-1, with 11 bases aligning to TRBD1. V was pared by 4 bases and J by 4 bases, with 8 bases of the junction left unmatched. The germline gives CDR1 MGHRA, CDR2 YSYEKL. The CDR3 is 16 residues long. Here the CDR3 reads CASSLLGTGGGTEAFF. The CDR3 DNA reads as TGCGCCAGCAGCCTTTTGGGGACAGGGGGAGGCACTGAAGCTTTCTTT.